These T cell receptor beta chains were read from a single sample in a study of spatial heterogeneity in lung cancer. TCRdb ran MiXCR on the 5' RACE reads and lists one entry per CDR3 protein. The table lists about 95,000 distinct CDR3 sequences, around 10% of them singletons. The sample consisted of PBMCs, taken at surgery. These receptors originate from a male donor with early-stage non-small cell lung cancer. Each CDR3 is given with its conserved first and last residue. Each record gives: D gene, CDR3 length, clone size, V gene, J gene, CDR3 protein, CDR3 DNA. A D gene is named only where the DNA matches it firmly. Only part of the rows carry a size: once, few, many, or a class if the clone is expanded.

-	13	-	TRBV5-1	TRBJ2-7	CASSYRTEYEQYF	TGCGCCAGCAGCTACCGGACAGAATACGAGCAGTACTTC
-	13	-	TRBV7-2	TRBJ1-2	CATPRLYNYGYTF	TGTGCCACCCCCCGTCTGTATAACTATGGCTACACCTTC
-	14	-	TRBV28	TRBJ1-1	CVSITGEGSTEAFF	TGTGTCAGCATTACGGGGGAAGGCAGCACTGAAGCTTTCTTT
TRBD2	16	many	TRBV20-1	TRBJ2-1	CSARDRLAGTYNEQFF	TGCAGTGCTAGAGATCGACTAGCGGGGACCTACAATGAGCAGTTCTTC
TRBD1	13	-	TRBV29-1	TRBJ2-5	CSVQTGGAETQYF	TGCAGCGTCCAAACAGGGGGCGCGGAGACCCAGTACTTC
-	14	-	TRBV7-6	TRBJ2-1	CASSLGGGANEQFF	TGTGCCAGCAGCTTAGGTGGGGGGGCGAATGAGCAGTTCTTC
-	14	-	TRBV2	TRBJ2-3	CASGGSTGTDTQYF	TGTGCCAGCGGGGGATCCACGGGCACAGATACGCAGTATTTT
-	15	few	TRBV5-1	TRBJ2-3	CASSAGQFSTDTQYF	TGCGCCAGCAGCGCTGGGCAGTTTAGCACAGATACGCAGTATTTT
-	15	few	TRBV12-3/TRBV12-4	TRBJ2-2	CASKLRGLSTGELFF	TGTGCCAGCAAATTGCGAGGGTTGAGCACCGGGGAGCTGTTTTTT
-	13	-	TRBV29-1	TRBJ2-1	CSVGPGAYNEQFF	TGCAGCGTTGGCCCGGGAGCCTACAATGAGCAGTTCTTC
-	15	-	TRBV20-1	TRBJ2-6	CSASTVSSGANVLTF	TGCAGTGCTAGTACGGTTAGCTCTGGGGCCAACGTCCTGACTTTC
-	13	-	TRBV9	TRBJ2-5	CASSIRDKETQYF	TGTGCCAGCAGCATCCGGGATAAAGAGACCCAGTACTTC
-	17	few	TRBV3-1	TRBJ1-5	CASSQGGEGGSNQPQHF	TGTGCCAGCAGCCAAGGAGGCGAGGGAGGTAGCAATCAGCCCCAGCATTTT
TRBD1	14	many	TRBV6-6	TRBJ1-1	CASSTGQMNTEAFF	TGTGCCAGCAGCACGGGACAGATGAACACTGAAGCTTTCTTT
-	14	-	TRBV2	TRBJ2-5	CASSENGYQETQYF	TGTGCCAGCAGTGAGAACGGATACCAAGAGACCCAGTACTTC
-	15	few	TRBV9	TRBJ2-2	CASSVAGSSTGELFF	TGTGCCAGCAGCGTAGCAGGTTCGAGCACCGGGGAGCTGTTTTTT
TRBD2	16	few	TRBV18	TRBJ2-7	CASSPPSTSFLAEQYF	TGTGCCAGCTCACCCCCTTCGACTAGCTTCCTGGCCGAGCAGTACTTC